This paragraph reports one TCR beta chain. This clonotype has a handful of counts. No cognate antigen has been identified for it. At one of its ends the junction is not consistent with the germline gene, which may arise from a read error. The protocol used for the library was multiplex PCR. TCRdb records Illumina HiSeq 4000 as the sequencer. iRepertoire HTBI primers and Arm-PCR amplification of CDR3 regions were used to construct TCR beta libraries. Before sequencing, the PCR products went through gel purification. In the original analysis: Gene usage analysis of CDR3 amino acid clonotypes relied on the roughly 60 TRBV and about 15 TRBJ segments identified across samples. COPE and FqMerger were used to merge the filtered high-quality paired reads into contigs. BLAST was used to align contigs to the IMGT TRBV, TRBD and TRBJ reference genes, and CDR3 was defined following IMGT. Any clonotype with a frequency above 0.1% was counted as a highly expanded clone. Shannon entropy was used to measure repertoire diversity, and the Gini coefficient was used to measure V-J evenness. Clonotypes shared by more than one individual were considered public. Using fastp at Q25 and MiXCR, TCRdb reprocessed the public reads and kept productive beta chains. Each record represents a unique CDR3 protein, reported with the most common genes and DNA among its rows. The V and J calls follow TCRdb's processing rather than the paper's. The sample table holds under 250,000 distinct CDR3 sequences, of which 20% were seen once. The ten largest clones take up roughly 14% of the sample.

From the cysteine through the phenylalanine, the CDR3 covers 11 amino acids. Only the CDR3 portion is preserved as DNA: 33 bases, with reading frame beginning at the first base. Per the publication, the time point label means: newly diagnosed GD, antithyroid drugs for less than 3 months. For both TCR sequencing and RNA sequencing, RNA was extracted from PBMCs in TRIzol. The diagnosis of Graves' disease was made according to American Thyroid Association guidelines. The patients came from an endocrinology department in Xi'an, China. Each patient gave 8.5 to 9.5 milliliters of peripheral blood, collected in an EDTA anticoagulant tube. Ficoll Paque Plus density gradient separation was used to isolate PBMCs, and no additional T cell sorting was done. An Agilent 2100 Bioanalyzer and agarose gel were used to assess RNA quality, and a NanoDrop 2000 was used to measure RNA concentration. The data derive from a study of regulatory T cells in long-lasting Graves disease (dated by TCRdb to about 2021). Concerning the study at large: Patients with newly diagnosed Graves' disease had been on antithyroid drugs for under 3 months. Persistent Graves' disease patients were compared with newly diagnosed Graves' disease patients by peripheral blood TCR sequencing and RNA sequencing. A total of around 35 samples were covered by TCR sequencing, comprising some 13 persistent and around 20 newly diagnosed Graves' disease patients. The study was registered as a clinical trial and conducted in China.

General findings and caveats noted by the study authors: A larger number of public clonotypes was shared among persistent patients (fewer than 3,000) than among newly diagnosed patients (more than 850). TRBV28, TRBJ1-2 and TRBJ2-5 were preferentially used in persistent disease, while TRBV20-1 and TRBJ2-1 were favored in newly diagnosed disease. Compared with newly diagnosed patients, persistent Graves' disease patients had lower TCR Shannon entropy and fewer highly expanded clones, which suggests clonal expansion. The study examined only peripheral blood because the primary lesion, thyroid tissue, could not be accessed. The authors acknowledged the small sample size as a limitation that may reduce accuracy. Only the TCR beta chain was sequenced and analyzed.

This chain is built from TRBV12-3 or TRBV12-4 and TRBJ2-1; the D gene cannot be named for sure. This receptor was identified in a female donor with Graves disease. This specimen was peripheral blood mononuclear cells (PBMCs), taken at new diagnosis, from a patient treated with antithyroid drugs. The DNA is TGTGCCAGCAGTGCCCGAGAGACCCAGTGCTTC. Translated, it gives CASSARETQCF.